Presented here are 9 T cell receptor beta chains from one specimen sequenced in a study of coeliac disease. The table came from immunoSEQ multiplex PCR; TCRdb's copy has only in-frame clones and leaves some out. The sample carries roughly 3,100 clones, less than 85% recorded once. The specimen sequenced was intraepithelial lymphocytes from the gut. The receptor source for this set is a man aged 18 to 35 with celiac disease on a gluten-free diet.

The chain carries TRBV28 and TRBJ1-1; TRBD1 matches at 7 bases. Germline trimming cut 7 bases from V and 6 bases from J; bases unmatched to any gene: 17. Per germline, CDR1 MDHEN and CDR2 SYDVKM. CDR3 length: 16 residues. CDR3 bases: TGTGCCAGCACCCGTGCCCTGGACAGGCGACTCGCTGAAGCTTTCTTT. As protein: CASTRALDRRLAEAFF.

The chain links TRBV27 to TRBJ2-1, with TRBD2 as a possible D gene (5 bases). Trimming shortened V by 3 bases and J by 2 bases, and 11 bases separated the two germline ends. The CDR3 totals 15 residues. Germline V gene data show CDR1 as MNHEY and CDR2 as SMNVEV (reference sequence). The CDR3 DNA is TGTGCCAGCAGTTTGGGCAGCGGTACCTACAATGAGCAGTTCTTC. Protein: CASSLGSGTYNEQFF.

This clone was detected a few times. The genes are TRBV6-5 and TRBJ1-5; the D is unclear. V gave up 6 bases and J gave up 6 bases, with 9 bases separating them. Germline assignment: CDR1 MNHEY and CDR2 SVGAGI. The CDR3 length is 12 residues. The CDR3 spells CASRSGGQPQHF. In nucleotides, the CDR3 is TGTGCCAGCAGATCAGGAGGTCAGCCCCAGCATTTT.

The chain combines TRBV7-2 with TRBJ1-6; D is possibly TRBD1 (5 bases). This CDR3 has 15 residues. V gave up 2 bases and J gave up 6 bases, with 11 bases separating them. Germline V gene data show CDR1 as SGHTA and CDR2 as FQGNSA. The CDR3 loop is CASSLTRGFNSPLHF. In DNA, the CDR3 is TGTGCCAGCAGCTTAACAAGGGGCTTTAATTCACCCCTCCACTTT. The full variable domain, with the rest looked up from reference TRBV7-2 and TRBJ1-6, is GAGVSQSPSNKVTEKGKDVELRCDPISGHTALYWYRQSLGQGLEFLIYFQGNSAPDKSGLPSDRFSAERTGGSVSTLTIQRTQQEDSAVYLCASSLTRGFNSPLHFGNGTRLTVT.

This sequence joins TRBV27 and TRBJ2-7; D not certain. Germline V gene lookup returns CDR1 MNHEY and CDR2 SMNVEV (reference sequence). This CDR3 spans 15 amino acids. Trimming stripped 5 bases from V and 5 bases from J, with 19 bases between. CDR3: CASSESPNPPHEQYF. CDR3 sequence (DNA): TGTGCCAGCAGTGAGTCCCCGAATCCCCCCCACGAGCAGTACTTC.

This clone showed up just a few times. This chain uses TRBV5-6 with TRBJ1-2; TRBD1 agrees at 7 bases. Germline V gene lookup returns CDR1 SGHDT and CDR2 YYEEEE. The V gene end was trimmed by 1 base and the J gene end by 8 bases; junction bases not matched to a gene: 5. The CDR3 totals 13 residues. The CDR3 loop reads CASSLLRGAGYTF. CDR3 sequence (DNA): TGTGCCAGCAGCTTGCTCAGGGGGGCGGGCTACACCTTC.

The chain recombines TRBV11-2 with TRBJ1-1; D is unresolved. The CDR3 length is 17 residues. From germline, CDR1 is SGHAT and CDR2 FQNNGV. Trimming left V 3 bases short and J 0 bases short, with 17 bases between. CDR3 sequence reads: CASSFEWRRVLNTEAFF. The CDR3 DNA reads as TGTGCCAGCAGCTTTGAATGGAGGCGGGTACTGAACACTGAAGCTTTCTTT.

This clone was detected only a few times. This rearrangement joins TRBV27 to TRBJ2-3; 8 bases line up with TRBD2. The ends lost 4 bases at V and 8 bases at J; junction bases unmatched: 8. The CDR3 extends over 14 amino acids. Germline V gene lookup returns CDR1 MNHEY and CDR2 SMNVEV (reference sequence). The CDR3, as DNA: TGTGCCAGCAGTTCATCCCTAGGACTAGCTACGCAGTATTTT. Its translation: CASSSSLGLATQYF.

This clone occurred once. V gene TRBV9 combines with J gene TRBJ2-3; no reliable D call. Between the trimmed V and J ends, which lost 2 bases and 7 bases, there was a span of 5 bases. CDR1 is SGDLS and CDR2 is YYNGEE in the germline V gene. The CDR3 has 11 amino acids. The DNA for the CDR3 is TGTGCCAGCAGCGTTTCAAATACGCAGTATTTT. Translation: CASSVSNTQYF.